This T cell receptor (beta chain) came from a study of beta chain features in type 1 diabetes. The CDR3 loop spans 14 amino acids. Germline V gene sequence: CDR1 SGHRS, CDR2 YFSETQ. Trimming removed 4 bases from V and 2 bases from J; junction bases left unmatched: 3. There was one heparinised blood draw per donor, averaging about 100 mL. Based on CD45RO/CCR7/CD25/CD127/CD95/CD27, CD4+ regulatory, stem cell-like memory, naive and central memory cells were sorted. Remarks on this clone: Antigen specificity is unknown.

Reverse transcription of all isolated RNA meant that expressed TCRB transcripts were sequenced. Repertoires were generated with immunoSEQ multiplex PCR, while TCRdb's copy carries only in-frame clones and drops some. This sample has 25,000 to 30,000 clones, with 56% found just once. Regarding the study as a whole: Shortening of TCRB CDR3s, moderate but significant, appeared in all four CD4+ subsets of Type 1 diabetes patients. Fewer junction insertions and more nucleotide deletions appeared in type 1 diabetes patients.

The chain employs TRBV5-1 and TRBJ1-1; 9 bases line up with TRBD1. The receptor comes from a young woman with type 1 diabetes. What was sequenced was Tregs from blood. CDR3 loop: CASSADRGNTEAFF. The CDR3 DNA is TGCGCCAGCAGCGCGGACAGGGGAAACACTGAAGCTTTCTTT.